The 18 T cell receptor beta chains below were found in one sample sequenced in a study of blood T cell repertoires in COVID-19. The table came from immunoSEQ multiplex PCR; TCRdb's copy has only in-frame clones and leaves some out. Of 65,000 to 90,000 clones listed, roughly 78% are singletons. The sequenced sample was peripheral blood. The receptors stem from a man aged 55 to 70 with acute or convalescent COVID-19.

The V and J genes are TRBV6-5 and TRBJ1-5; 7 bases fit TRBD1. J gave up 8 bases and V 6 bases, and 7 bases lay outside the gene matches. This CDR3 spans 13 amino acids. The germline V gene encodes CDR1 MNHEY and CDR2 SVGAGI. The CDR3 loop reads CASSNRGREPQHF. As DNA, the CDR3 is TGTGCCAGCAGCAACAGGGGTCGGGAGCCCCAGCATTTT.

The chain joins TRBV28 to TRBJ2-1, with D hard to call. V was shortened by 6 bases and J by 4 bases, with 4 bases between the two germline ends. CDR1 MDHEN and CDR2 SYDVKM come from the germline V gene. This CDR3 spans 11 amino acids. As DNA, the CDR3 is TGTGCCAGCAGCTCTTACAATGAGCAGTTCTTC. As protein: CASSSYNEQFF.

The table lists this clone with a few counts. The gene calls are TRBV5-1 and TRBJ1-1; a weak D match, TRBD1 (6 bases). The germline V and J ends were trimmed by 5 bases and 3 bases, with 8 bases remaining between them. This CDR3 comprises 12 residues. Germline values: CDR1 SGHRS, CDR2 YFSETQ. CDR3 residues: CASRDSDTEAFF. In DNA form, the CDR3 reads TGCGCCAGCAGGGACAGTGACACTGAAGCTTTCTTT.

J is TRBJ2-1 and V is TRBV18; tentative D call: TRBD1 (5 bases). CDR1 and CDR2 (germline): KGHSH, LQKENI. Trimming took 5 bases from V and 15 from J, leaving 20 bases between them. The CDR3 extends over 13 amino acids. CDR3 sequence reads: CASSEGANPSSFF. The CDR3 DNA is TGTGCCAGCTCAGAAGGGGCGAACCCCTCTTCGTTCTTC.

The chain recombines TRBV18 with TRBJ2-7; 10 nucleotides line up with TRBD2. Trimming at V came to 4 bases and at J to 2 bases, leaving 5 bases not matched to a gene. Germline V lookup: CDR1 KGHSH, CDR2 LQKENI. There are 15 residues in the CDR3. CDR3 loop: CASSRLAGNPYEQYF. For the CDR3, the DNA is TGTGCCAGCTCACGACTAGCGGGCAACCCCTACGAGCAGTACTTC.

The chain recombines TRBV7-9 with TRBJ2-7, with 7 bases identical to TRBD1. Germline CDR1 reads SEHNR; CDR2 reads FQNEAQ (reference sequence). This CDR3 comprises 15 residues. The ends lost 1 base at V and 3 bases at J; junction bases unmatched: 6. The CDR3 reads CASSLGWGQSYEQYF. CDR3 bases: TGTGCCAGCAGCTTAGGGTGGGGACAGAGCTACGAGCAGTACTTC. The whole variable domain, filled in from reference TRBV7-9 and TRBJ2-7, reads DTGVSQNPRHKITKRGQNVTFRCDPISEHNRLYWYRQTLGQGPEFLTYFQNEAQLEKSRLLSDRFSAERPKGSFSTLEIQRTEQGDSAMYLCASSLGWGQSYEQYFGPGTRLTVT.

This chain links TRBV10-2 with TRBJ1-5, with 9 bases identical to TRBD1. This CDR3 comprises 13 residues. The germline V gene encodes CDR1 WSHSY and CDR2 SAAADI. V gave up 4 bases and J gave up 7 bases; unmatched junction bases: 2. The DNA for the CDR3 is TGCGCCAGCAGTGGGACAGGGGTCCAGCCCCAGCATTTT. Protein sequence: CASSGTGVQPQHF.

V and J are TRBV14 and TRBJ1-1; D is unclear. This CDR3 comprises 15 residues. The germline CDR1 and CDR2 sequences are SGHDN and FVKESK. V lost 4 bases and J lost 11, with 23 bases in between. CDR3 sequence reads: CASSPSYDRLGKAFF. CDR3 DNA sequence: TGTGCCAGCAGCCCGAGTTACGACCGGCTAGGTAAGGCTTTCTTT.

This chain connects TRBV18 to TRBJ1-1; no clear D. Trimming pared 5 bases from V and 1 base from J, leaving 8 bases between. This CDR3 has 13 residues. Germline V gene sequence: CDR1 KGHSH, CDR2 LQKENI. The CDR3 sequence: CASSGGPNTEAFF. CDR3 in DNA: TGTGCCAGCTCAGGAGGTCCGAACACTGAAGCTTTCTTT.

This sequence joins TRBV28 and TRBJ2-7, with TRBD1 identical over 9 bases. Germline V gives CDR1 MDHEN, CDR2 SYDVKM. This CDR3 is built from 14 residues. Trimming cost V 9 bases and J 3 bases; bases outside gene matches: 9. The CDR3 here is CASEPGQGYYEQYF. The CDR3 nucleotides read TGTGCCAGTGAACCGGGACAGGGATACTACGAGCAGTACTTC.

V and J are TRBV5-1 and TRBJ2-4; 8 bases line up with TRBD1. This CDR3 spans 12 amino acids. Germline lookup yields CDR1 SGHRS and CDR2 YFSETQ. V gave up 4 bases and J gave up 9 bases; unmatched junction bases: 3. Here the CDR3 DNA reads TGCGCCAGCAGCATCGGACAGGGCATTCAGTACTTC. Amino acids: CASSIGQGIQYF.

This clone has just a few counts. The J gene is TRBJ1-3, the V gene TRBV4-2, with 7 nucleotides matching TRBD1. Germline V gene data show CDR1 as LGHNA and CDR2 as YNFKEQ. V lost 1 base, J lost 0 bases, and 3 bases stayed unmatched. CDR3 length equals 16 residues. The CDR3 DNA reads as TGTGCCAGCAGCCAAGGGGGACAGCTCTCTGGAAACACCATATATTTT. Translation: CASSQGGQLSGNTIYF.

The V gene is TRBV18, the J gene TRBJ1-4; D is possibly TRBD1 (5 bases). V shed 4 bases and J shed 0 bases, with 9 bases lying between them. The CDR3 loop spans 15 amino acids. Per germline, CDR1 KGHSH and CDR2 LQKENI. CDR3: CASSQQETTNEKLFF. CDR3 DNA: TGTGCCAGCTCACAACAGGAAACAACTAATGAAAAACTGTTTTTT.

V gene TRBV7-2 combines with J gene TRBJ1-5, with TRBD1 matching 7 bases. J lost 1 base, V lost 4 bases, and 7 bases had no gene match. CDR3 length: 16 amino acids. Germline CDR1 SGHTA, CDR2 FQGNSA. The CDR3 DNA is TGTGCCAGCAGCTGGCAGGGGGTAGGAAGCAATCAGCCCCAGCATTTT. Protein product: CASSWQGVGSNQPQHF.

CDR3 nucleotides: TGCGCCAGCAGCCTACGACAAGGGGCTACTGAAGCTTTCTTT. It specifies CASSLRQGATEAFF. V gene TRBV5-1 combines with J gene TRBJ1-1, with D possibly being TRBD1 (5 bases). The CDR3 runs 14 residues. V was clipped by 4 bases and J by 5 bases, with 15 bases between them. Per germline, CDR1 SGHRS and CDR2 YFSETQ. Using reference TRBV5-1 and TRBJ1-1 for the parts outside the CDR3, the full variable domain is KAGVTQTPRYLIKTRGQQVTLSCSPISGHRSVSWYQQTPGQGLQFLFEYFSETQRNKGNFPGRFSGRQFSNSRSEMNVSTLELGDSALYLCASSLRQGATEAFFGQGTRLTVV.

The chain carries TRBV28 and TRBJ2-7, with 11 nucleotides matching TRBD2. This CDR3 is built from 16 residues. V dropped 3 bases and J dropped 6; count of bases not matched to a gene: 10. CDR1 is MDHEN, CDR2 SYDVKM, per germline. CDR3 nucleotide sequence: TGTGCCAGCAGTTTGCGCAGACTAGCGGGGATTGTCGAGCAGTACTTC. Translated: CASSLRRLAGIVEQYF.

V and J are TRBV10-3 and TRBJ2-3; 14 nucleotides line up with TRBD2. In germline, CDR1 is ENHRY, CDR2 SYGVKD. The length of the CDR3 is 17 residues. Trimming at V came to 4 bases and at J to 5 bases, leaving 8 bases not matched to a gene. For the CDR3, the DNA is TGTGCCATCAGTGGGACTAGCGGGAGGTCTCCGGGAGATACGCAGTATTTT. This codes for CAISGTSGRSPGDTQYF.

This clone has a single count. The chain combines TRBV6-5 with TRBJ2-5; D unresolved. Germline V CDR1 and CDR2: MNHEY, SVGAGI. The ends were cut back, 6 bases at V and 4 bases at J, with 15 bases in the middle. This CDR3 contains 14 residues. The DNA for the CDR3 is TGTGCCAGCAGGTCGGTTAGCCTGGGAGAGACCCAGTACTTC. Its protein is CASRSVSLGETQYF.